This is a list of T cell receptor beta chains from one sample in a study of blood T cells in healthy people across ages. TCRdb processed the 5' RACE reads anew with MiXCR; each CDR3 protein has one entry. Of about 670,000 distinct CDR3 sequences listed, 40% to 45% are singletons. The sequenced sample was blood. Receptors were obtained from an elderly man in good health. The CDR3 runs from the conserved cysteine through the conserved F or W. A D gene is named only where the DNA matches it firmly. Size is stated for part of the rows, as once, few or many counts, or as a class when the clone is expanded.

DNA: TGTGCCAGCAGTTCGTTGCGGGAGGCCTCCTACGAGCAGTACTTC; CDR3: CASSSLREASYEQYF; J: TRBJ2-7; V: TRBV28; D: TRBD2; size: NA
DNA: TGTGCCAGCAGCTTATCCCTACCAGACAATGAGCAGTTCTTC; CDR3: CASSLSLPDNEQFF; J: TRBJ2-1; V: TRBV7-9; D: NA; size: few
DNA: TGTGCCAGCAGCGTGGGGGGACCATCCTACGAGCAGTACTTC; CDR3: CASSVGGPSYEQYF; J: TRBJ2-7; V: TRBV7-2; D: NA; size: few
DNA: TGTGCCAGCAGTTACAGGAGACAGGGGGGGGATTCACCCCTCCACTTT; CDR3: CASSYRRQGGDSPLHF; J: TRBJ1-6; V: TRBV6-6; D: TRBD1; size: NA
DNA: TGCGCCAGCAGCTTGGGGGGCCCAGGCCTCTCCTACGAGCAGTACTTC; CDR3: CASSLGGPGLSYEQYF; J: TRBJ2-7; V: TRBV5-1; D: NA; size: NA
DNA: TGTGCCAGCAGTTTAAAGACTAGCGGGAGGGCTGGGGGCTCCTACAATGAGCAGTACTTC; CDR3: CASSLKTSGRAGGSYNEQYF; J: TRBJ2-7; V: TRBV12-3/TRBV12-4; D: TRBD2; size: NA
DNA: TGCGCCAGCAGGCTCGGGGCCTTGGGGGAAAAACTGTTTTTT; CDR3: CASRLGALGEKLFF; J: TRBJ1-4; V: TRBV5-1; D: NA; size: NA
DNA: TGTGCCAGCAGCTTATCAGGGGATCGCACAGATACGCAGTATTTT; CDR3: CASSLSGDRTDTQYF; J: TRBJ2-3; V: TRBV11-2; D: NA; size: few
DNA: TGTGCCAGCAGCTTCGACAGGCTAAGCACAGATACGCAGTATTTT; CDR3: CASSFDRLSTDTQYF; J: TRBJ2-3; V: TRBV5-6; D: NA; size: NA
DNA: TGCAGTGCCAGAGCGGAAATCGGGGGGGATTGGCAGCCCCAGCATTTT; CDR3: CSARAEIGGDWQPQHF; J: TRBJ1-5; V: TRBV20-1; D: NA; size: NA
DNA: TGTGCCAGCAGCTTCAGACAGACAGGTTCCAATGAGCAGTTCTTC; CDR3: CASSFRQTGSNEQFF; J: TRBJ2-1; V: TRBV7-2; D: NA; size: NA
DNA: TGCAGTGCTAGAGGACCGGGACTAGCGTTTTCCCGCAATGAGCAGTTCTTC; CDR3: CSARGPGLAFSRNEQFF; J: TRBJ2-1; V: TRBV20-1; D: TRBD2; size: NA
DNA: TGCGCCAGCAGCCAAGCCGACAGGGGCGATCAGCCCCAGCATTTT; CDR3: CASSQADRGDQPQHF; J: TRBJ1-5; V: TRBV4-1; D: TRBD1; size: once
DNA: TGTGCCAGCAAGACAGGGGGGGAGACCCAGTACTTC; CDR3: CASKTGGETQYF; J: TRBJ2-5; V: TRBV6-5; D: TRBD1; size: many
DNA: TGTGCCAGCAGCTTAGCAGCTAGCGGAGCAATGAATGAGCAGTTCTTC; CDR3: CASSLAASGAMNEQFF; J: TRBJ2-1; V: TRBV7-2; D: TRBD2; size: NA
DNA: TGCAGTGCTAGAGATTTTGTATCATCCCTCCACTTT; CDR3: CSARDFVSSLHF; J: TRBJ1-6; V: TRBV20-1; D: NA; size: NA
DNA: TGTGCCAGCAGGCGACAGGGGATGAACACTGAAGCTTTCTTT; CDR3: CASRRQGMNTEAFF; J: TRBJ1-1; V: TRBV12-3/TRBV12-4; D: TRBD1; size: NA
DNA: TGTGCCAGCAGCTCACAATATTCACCCCTCCACTTT; CDR3: CASSSQYSPLHF; J: TRBJ1-6; V: TRBV7-6; D: NA; size: NA
DNA: TGTGCCAGCAGTGGCCTGTCCGGACGGGCAGATACGCAGTATTTT; CDR3: CASSGLSGRADTQYF; J: TRBJ2-3; V: TRBV6-6; D: NA; size: NA
DNA: TGCAGTGCGGCGGCGCAGGCCTACGAGCAGTACTTC; CDR3: CSAAAQAYEQYF; J: TRBJ2-7; V: TRBV20-1; D: NA; size: NA
DNA: TGTGCCAGCAGCTTCCGGACAGGGGGCAACTATGGCTACACCTTC; CDR3: CASSFRTGGNYGYTF; J: TRBJ1-2; V: TRBV13; D: TRBD1; size: NA
DNA: TGCAGTGCTAGAGATGGGCCTAACGATGAGCAGTTCTTC; CDR3: CSARDGPNDEQFF; J: TRBJ2-1; V: TRBV20-1; D: NA; size: NA
DNA: TGTGCCAGCAGCGCAGGGACTAGCGGGGGGGCCGCTAGGAGCACAGATACGCAGTATTTT; CDR3: CASSAGTSGGAARSTDTQYF; J: TRBJ2-3; V: TRBV7-9; D: TRBD2; size: NA
DNA: TGCAGTGCTAGAGATGCAGCGGGAGTCCAGGAGACCCAGTACTTC; CDR3: CSARDAAGVQETQYF; J: TRBJ2-5; V: TRBV20-1; D: TRBD2; size: few
DNA: TGTGCCAGTAGTAGGACGGGTGAGGTATGGGGGGCCAACGTCCTGACTTTC; CDR3: CASSRTGEVWGANVLTF; J: TRBJ2-6; V: TRBV19; D: NA; size: few
DNA: TGTGCCAGCAGCGTAAAAGCCGCGGGGAATGAGCAGTTCTTC; CDR3: CASSVKAAGNEQFF; J: TRBJ2-1; V: TRBV9; D: NA; size: few
DNA: TGTGCCAGCAGTGGATTTACAGGGGGCGCCGGGTCGGAGACCCAGTACTTC; CDR3: CASSGFTGGAGSETQYF; J: TRBJ2-5; V: TRBV25-1; D: TRBD1; size: NA
DNA: TGCAGTGCTAGTCTACAGACAGGTTATCAGCCCCAGCATTTT; CDR3: CSASLQTGYQPQHF; J: TRBJ1-5; V: TRBV20-1; D: NA; size: NA
DNA: TGCAGCGTTGAAGAAGTGGACATACCCGGACGGATCTATGGCTACACCTTC; CDR3: CSVEEVDIPGRIYGYTF; J: TRBJ1-2; V: TRBV29-1; D: NA; size: few
DNA: TGTGCCAGCTCCAAGACAGGGTATGAGACCCAGTACTTC; CDR3: CASSKTGYETQYF; J: TRBJ2-5; V: TRBV18; D: TRBD1; size: NA
DNA: TGTGCCAGCAGCCTACATCACAGGTCGCCAGAGACCCAGTACTTC; CDR3: CASSLHHRSPETQYF; J: TRBJ2-5; V: TRBV6-5; D: NA; size: many
DNA: TGTGCCTGGTACCCCGGGATCTCTGGAAACACCATATATTTT; CDR3: CAWYPGISGNTIYF; J: TRBJ1-3; V: TRBV30; D: NA; size: NA
DNA: TGTGCCAGCAGCTTAAGGAGGCAGGGAGAGACCCAGTACTTC; CDR3: CASSLRRQGETQYF; J: TRBJ2-5; V: TRBV7-2; D: NA; size: few
DNA: TGTGCCATGAGGGGGGTGCCGGAGGGTGAGCAGTACTTC; CDR3: CAMRGVPEGEQYF; J: TRBJ2-4; V: TRBV10-3; D: NA; size: NA
DNA: TGCGCCAGCAGGTTTTCCCGGGCAGATGGGGAGACCCAGTACTTC; CDR3: CASRFSRADGETQYF; J: TRBJ2-5; V: TRBV5-1; D: NA; size: NA
DNA: TGTGCCAGCAGCCATCCCGACAGGGGGAGCAATCAGCCCCAGCATTTT; CDR3: CASSHPDRGSNQPQHF; J: TRBJ1-5; V: TRBV6-2/TRBV6-3; D: TRBD1; size: NA
DNA: TGTGCCAGCAGTTACAGGGCCCCCTCCTATGGCTACACCTTC; CDR3: CASSYRAPSYGYTF; J: TRBJ1-2; V: TRBV6-5; D: NA; size: NA
DNA: TGCAGTGCTAGAGAACCGACAGGGCAAGAGACCCAGTACTTC; CDR3: CSAREPTGQETQYF; J: TRBJ2-5; V: TRBV20-1; D: TRBD1; size: many
DNA: TGCAGTGCTCTTTCTACCGGGAGCGAGCAGTACTTC; CDR3: CSALSTGSEQYF; J: TRBJ2-7; V: TRBV20-1; D: NA; size: NA
DNA: TGTGCCAGCTCACCAATACAGGGGTCCTACAATGAGCAGTTCTTC; CDR3: CASSPIQGSYNEQFF; J: TRBJ2-1; V: TRBV18; D: TRBD1; size: NA
DNA: TGTGCCAGCTCACCACTTACTAGCGGGGGTTGGAATGAGCAGTTCTTC; CDR3: CASSPLTSGGWNEQFF; J: TRBJ2-1; V: TRBV18; D: TRBD2; size: NA
DNA: TGTGCCAGCAGTCGTACAGGGGTGAATGAAAAACTGTTTTTT; CDR3: CASSRTGVNEKLFF; J: TRBJ1-4; V: TRBV6-1; D: TRBD1; size: NA
DNA: TGCAGTGCTTTTGGACAGGGGCCCAACACTGAAGCTTTCTTT; CDR3: CSAFGQGPNTEAFF; J: TRBJ1-1; V: TRBV20-1; D: TRBD1; size: few
DNA: TGTGCCAGCTCCCAGCTGGGGACAGGGGAGTTCTTC; CDR3: CASSQLGTGEFF; J: TRBJ2-1; V: TRBV6-2/TRBV6-3; D: TRBD1; size: NA
DNA: TGCGCCAGCAGTACGTCCGGGAGCAACAATGAGCAGTTCTTC; CDR3: CASSTSGSNNEQFF; J: TRBJ2-1; V: TRBV5-1; D: NA; size: many
DNA: TGTGCCAGCAGCCCAAATATAGCGGGGGACAACAATGAGCAGTTCTTC; CDR3: CASSPNIAGDNNEQFF; J: TRBJ2-1; V: TRBV7-9; D: TRBD2; size: NA
DNA: TGTGCCACCAGTGATTACACCCAGGGGGCCCAAGAGACCCAGTACTTC; CDR3: CATSDYTQGAQETQYF; J: TRBJ2-5; V: TRBV24-1; D: TRBD1; size: few
DNA: TGTGCCAGCAGTGGGTTGGGACAGGGCCAGGCGGGCTACACCTTC; CDR3: CASSGLGQGQAGYTF; J: TRBJ1-2; V: TRBV25-1; D: TRBD1; size: NA
DNA: TGTGCCAGCAGTCTATCCGGGACAGCTACCTCGGAGACCCAGTACTTC; CDR3: CASSLSGTATSETQYF; J: TRBJ2-5; V: TRBV28; D: TRBD1; size: NA
DNA: TGTGCCAGCAGTCTCCTCTACAGGGGTGTGGGGGCCAACGTCCTGACTTTC; CDR3: CASSLLYRGVGANVLTF; J: TRBJ2-6; V: TRBV27; D: TRBD1; size: NA
DNA: TGCAGTGCTAGAGGGCAGGGATACAATGAGCAGTTCTTC; CDR3: CSARGQGYNEQFF; J: TRBJ2-1; V: TRBV20-1; D: NA; size: NA
DNA: TGCGCCAGCAGCTTCCGGGGAGAGGGGGATACGCAGTATTTT; CDR3: CASSFRGEGDTQYF; J: TRBJ2-3; V: TRBV5-1; D: NA; size: once
DNA: TGTGCCTGCAGTGACCAGGGACAGGGAACGTCTGGCTACACCTTC; CDR3: CACSDQGQGTSGYTF; J: TRBJ1-2; V: TRBV6-4; D: TRBD1; size: NA
DNA: TGTGCCAGCAGCTTAACGGGACGGTCGTTCACAGATACGCAGTATTTT; CDR3: CASSLTGRSFTDTQYF; J: TRBJ2-3; V: TRBV7-9; D: NA; size: NA
DNA: TGTGCCAGCAGCTTAGAGGGGGCGGCAGGGGGCAATTCACCCCTCCACTTT; CDR3: CASSLEGAAGGNSPLHF; J: TRBJ1-6; V: TRBV7-8; D: TRBD1; size: few